Below, 21 T cell receptor beta chains from the same sample are listed, as sequenced in a study of T cells in Graves' hyperthyroidism and ophthalmopathy. Template material for amplifying TCR beta CDR3 regions consisted of RNA transcripts. The HTBI primer set served for first-round RT-PCR of the TCR CDR3. TCRdb re-analysed the multiplex PCR reads in MiXCR, keeping a single row per CDR3 protein. The table includes approximately 600,000 distinct CDR3 sequences, roughly 14% detected once. Material for sequencing was blood. The receptors were sampled from a middle-aged woman with Graves' ophthalmopathy.

In this sample, this clonotype turned up many times. CDR3 DNA: TGCAGTGCCTACGGACAGGGGGGGACTGAAGCTTTCTTT. Protein sequence: CSAYGQGGTEAFF. This rearrangement joins TRBV20-1 to TRBJ1-1, with 10 bases that match TRBD1. Germline CDR1 is DFQATT and CDR2 is SNEGSKA (reference sequence). This CDR3 comprises 13 residues. The J segment lost 5 bases and the V segment lost 6 bases, leaving 6 bases of the junction unmatched.

A few counts support this clonotype. V is TRBV18 and J is TRBJ2-7; no reliable D call. Germline CDR1 is KGHSH and CDR2 is LQKENI. The ends were cut back, 6 bases at V and 0 bases at J, with 12 bases in the middle. The CDR3 runs 14 residues. As DNA, the CDR3 is TGTGCCAGCTCCGGCCCCGACTCCTCCTACGAGCAGTACTTC. Residues: CASSGPDSSYEQYF.

This clonotype came up many times. V gene TRBV4-1 combines with J gene TRBJ2-7, with 7 nucleotides matching TRBD2. The germline CDR1 and CDR2 sequences are MGHRA and YSYEKL. The CDR3 has 14 residues. With 1 base clipped from V and 5 bases from J, the junction kept 5 bases outside the gene matches. The CDR3, as DNA: TGCGCCAGCAGCCAAGTAGGCGGGAGCAACGAGCAGTACTTC. Residues: CASSQVGGSNEQYF.

The table lists this clonotype with many counts. J is TRBJ2-2 and V is TRBV2; TRBD1 aligns across 7 bases. The ends lost 6 bases at V and 5 bases at J; junction bases unmatched: 6. This CDR3 is 14 amino acids long. CDR1 SNHLY and CDR2 FYNNEI come from the germline V gene. CDR3 region: CASRGTGVTGELFF. The CDR3 nucleotides read TGTGCCAGCAGGGGCACAGGGGTTACCGGGGAGCTGTTTTTT.

This clonotype was seen at least ten times. The chain combines TRBV7-8 with TRBJ2-4, with D possibly being TRBD1 (5 bases). Germline-derived CDR1 and CDR2 are SGHVS and FQNEAQ. This CDR3 contains 15 residues. Trimming cost V 5 bases and J 1 base, with 12 bases left between them. CDR3 in amino acids: CASSPPPGAKNIQYF. CDR3 coding DNA: TGTGCCAGCAGCCCCCCCCCAGGGGCCAAAAACATTCAGTACTTC. Based on the CDR3 plus reference TRBV7-8 and TRBJ2-4, the full variable domain is GAGVSQSPRYKVAKRGQDVALRCDPISGHVSLFWYQQALGQGPEFLTYFQNEAQLDKSGLPSDRFFAERPEGSVSTLKIQRTQQEDSAVYLCASSPPPGAKNIQYFGAGTRLSVL.

This clonotype was seen many times. V usage is TRBV29-1 and J usage is TRBJ2-7; no firm D call. The V gene's germline CDR1 is SQVTM and CDR2 ANQGSEA. The CDR3 runs to 13 residues. V was shortened by 4 bases and J by 5 bases, with 15 bases between the two germline ends. In DNA, the CDR3 is TGCAGCGTTGGACCTCAAGAGGACCACGAGCAGTACTTC. This gives the protein CSVGPQEDHEQYF.

The chain employs TRBV5-5 and TRBJ2-7; TRBD2 might be the D (5 bases). The V gene's germline CDR1 is SGHKS and CDR2 YYEKEE (reference sequence). V gave up 1 base and J gave up 5 bases, with 13 bases separating them. The CDR3 totals 14 residues. The CDR3 is CASSLLGSIDEQYF. DNA of the CDR3: TGTGCCAGCAGCTTGCTTGGGAGTATCGACGAGCAGTACTTC.

The table lists this clonotype with many counts. The V gene is TRBV6-1, the J gene TRBJ2-7, with TRBD1 identical over 9 bases. CDR3 length: 14 residues. Unmatched junction bases numbered 5, after V lost 7 bases and J lost 1 base. CDR1 and CDR2 from the germline V gene are MNHNS and SASEGT. The CDR3 loop reads CASTTGTGSYEQYF. The CDR3 DNA sequence: TGTGCCAGCACCACGGGGACAGGGTCCTACGAGCAGTACTTC.

The chain carries TRBV20-1 and TRBJ2-7, with 11 bases identical to TRBD2. Germline CDR1 reads DFQATT; CDR2 reads SNEGSKA (reference sequence). V shed 3 bases and J 3 bases; nucleotides not matched to a gene: 7. This CDR3 contains 15 residues. This chain's CDR3 is CSASRRLAGHYEQYF. The DNA of the CDR3 is TGCAGTGCTAGCCGCCGACTAGCGGGGCACTACGAGCAGTACTTC.

This sequence joins TRBV12-3 or TRBV12-4 and TRBJ2-7; D is ambiguous. The CDR3 length is 15 residues. V was shortened by 7 bases and J by 0 bases, with 16 bases between the two germline ends. CDR3 protein: CASNRGGSSSYEQYF. The DNA for the CDR3 is TGTGCCAGCAATAGAGGTGGAAGCAGCTCCTACGAGCAGTACTTC.

V usage is TRBV20-1 and J usage is TRBJ2-7; no clear D. Germline V gives CDR1 DFQATT, CDR2 SNEGSKA (reference sequence). The germline V and J ends were trimmed by 7 bases and 0 bases, with 10 bases remaining between them. The length of the CDR3 is 12 residues. The chain's CDR3 is CSVGQSSYEQYF. The CDR3 DNA follows: TGCAGTGTGGGCCAGAGCTCCTACGAGCAGTACTTC.

As regards this clonotype: One end of the junction varies from germline; a read error may be responsible. The V call is TRBV20-1, the J call TRBJ2-5; D gene unclear. The CDR3 runs to 15 residues. Germline lookup yields CDR1 DFQATT and CDR2 SNEGSKA (reference sequence). CDR3 amino acids: CSARESRRLQETRYF. For the CDR3, the DNA is TGCAGTGCTAGAGAGTCTAGGAGACTCCAAGAGACCCGGTACTTC.

This clonotype was observed at least ten times. The chain links TRBV12-5 to TRBJ2-5; no clear D gene. The CDR3 has 12 amino acids. CDR1 and CDR2 from the germline V gene are LGHNT and FRNRAP. Trimming took off 3 bases at V and 4 bases at J, with 6 bases between the two ends. CDR3 residues: CASGFQPETQYF. The CDR3 DNA follows: TGTGCTAGTGGTTTTCAACCAGAGACCCAGTACTTC.

This clonotype came up a few times. This chain joins TRBV5-1 and TRBJ1-2; D not resolved. Trimming cost V 0 bases and J 4 bases, with 10 bases left between them. The CDR3 is 14 residues long. Germline-derived CDR1 and CDR2 are SGHRS and YFSETQ. This CDR3 is CASSLDPASYGYTF. CDR3 bases: TGCGCCAGCAGCTTGGACCCAGCTTCCTATGGCTACACCTTC.

This clonotype was recorded at least ten times. The J gene is TRBJ2-7, the V gene TRBV28, with D possibly called TRBD1 or TRBD2 (6 bases each). Germline lookup yields CDR1 MDHEN and CDR2 SYDVKM. The ends were cut back, 2 bases at V and 3 bases at J, with 11 bases in the middle. The CDR3 length is 14 residues. The CDR3, as DNA: TGTGCCAGCAGTTTACCGGGGGCTCGCTACGAGCAGTACTTC. It yields the protein CASSLPGARYEQYF.

A few counts support this clonotype. J is TRBJ2-2 and V is TRBV11-1, with 8 bases fitting TRBD2. CDR3 size: 14 residues. V lost 3 bases and J lost 6; bases outside the gene matches: 3. CDR1 and CDR2 from the germline V gene are SGHAT and FQDESV (reference sequence). Written as DNA, the CDR3 is TGTGCCAGCAGCTTCCCGGGACTAGCCGGGGAGCTGTTTTTT. It translates to CASSFPGLAGELFF.

This clonotype was seen many times. The gene calls are TRBV6-1 and TRBJ1-5, with D possibly TRBD1 on 5 matching bases. The V gene lost 3 bases and the J gene lost 3 bases, with 12 bases spanning the gap. CDR1 and CDR2 (germline): MNHNS, SASEGT. CDR3 length: 15 amino acids. The CDR3, as DNA: TGTGCCAGCAGTGAGTGGGGGGGAATCAATCAGCCCCAGCATTTT. Translating it yields CASSEWGGINQPQHF.

This clonotype was picked up a small number of times. The chain employs TRBV7-3 and TRBJ2-2; D may be TRBD2 (5 bases). V shed 2 bases and J shed 5 bases, with 12 bases lying between them. Germline values: CDR1 SGHTA, CDR2 FQGTGA. This CDR3 region has 15 residues. CDR3 bases: TGTGCCAGCAGCTTATCGAGGGAGTTTACCGGGGAGCTGTTTTTT. Its protein is CASSLSREFTGELFF.

In this sample, this clonotype turned up many times. The chain combines TRBV6-5 with TRBJ2-2, with 9 positions matching TRBD2. The V gene end was trimmed by 7 bases and the J gene end by 4 bases; junction bases not matched to a gene: 7. CDR1 and CDR2 from the germline V gene are MNHEY and SVGAGI. This CDR3 comprises 15 residues. CDR3 loop: CASIRTSAATGELFF. The CDR3 DNA reads TGTGCCAGCATCCGGACTAGCGCGGCCACCGGGGAGCTGTTTTTT.

In this sample, this clonotype turned up many times. V and J are TRBV29-1 and TRBJ2-2, with D possibly TRBD1 on 6 matching bases. The CDR3 runs to 14 residues. Trimming removed 3 bases from V and 0 bases from J, with 8 bases in between. Germline CDR1 reads SQVTM; CDR2 reads ANQGSEA. The CDR3 is CSVEAGANTGELFF. The CDR3, as DNA: TGCAGCGTTGAGGCAGGGGCGAACACCGGGGAGCTGTTTTTT.

The chain links TRBV28 to TRBJ2-7, with 9 bases fitting TRBD1. Germline CDR1 MDHEN, CDR2 SYDVKM. The CDR3 loop spans 14 amino acids. V lost 6 bases to trimming and J lost 0 bases; unmatched junction nucleotides: 3. The CDR3 sequence is CASRGTGLSYEQYF. Written as DNA, the CDR3 is TGTGCCAGCAGGGGGACAGGGCTCTCCTACGAGCAGTACTTC.